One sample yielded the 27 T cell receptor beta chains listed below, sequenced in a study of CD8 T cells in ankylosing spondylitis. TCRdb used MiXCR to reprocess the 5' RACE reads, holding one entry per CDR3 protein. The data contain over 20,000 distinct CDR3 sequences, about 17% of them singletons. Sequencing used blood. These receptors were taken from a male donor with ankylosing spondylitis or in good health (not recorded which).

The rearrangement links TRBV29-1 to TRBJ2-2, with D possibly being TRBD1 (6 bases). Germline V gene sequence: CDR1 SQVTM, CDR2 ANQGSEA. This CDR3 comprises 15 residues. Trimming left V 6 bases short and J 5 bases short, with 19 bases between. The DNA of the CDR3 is TGCAGCGTCGTCACAGGGTTGGTAGGAACCGGGGAGCTGTTTTTT. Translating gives CSVVTGLVGTGELFF.

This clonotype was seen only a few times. CDR3 amino acids: CASSYTGRGADTQYF. CDR3 nucleotide sequence: TGTGCCAGCAGTTACACAGGGAGAGGGGCAGATACGCAGTATTTT. The chain recombines TRBV6-5 with TRBJ2-3, with D possibly being TRBD1 (6 bases). CDR3 length equals 15 residues. Germline values: CDR1 MNHEY, CDR2 SVGAGI. V was trimmed by 2 bases and J by 4 bases, leaving 13 bases between them.

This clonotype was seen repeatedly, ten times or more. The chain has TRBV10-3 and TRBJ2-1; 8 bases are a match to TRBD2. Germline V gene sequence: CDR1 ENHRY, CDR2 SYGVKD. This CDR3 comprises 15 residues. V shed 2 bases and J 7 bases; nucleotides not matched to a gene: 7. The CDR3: CAISERTSGLNEQFF. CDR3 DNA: TGTGCCATCAGTGAGAGAACTAGCGGCTTAAATGAGCAGTTCTTC.

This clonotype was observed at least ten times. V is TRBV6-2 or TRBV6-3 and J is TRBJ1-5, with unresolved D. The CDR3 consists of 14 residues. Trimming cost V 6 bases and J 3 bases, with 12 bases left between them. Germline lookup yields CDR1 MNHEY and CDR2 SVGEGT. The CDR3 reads CASRKGSINQPQHF. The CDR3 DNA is TGTGCCAGCAGAAAAGGGAGCATCAATCAGCCCCAGCATTTT.

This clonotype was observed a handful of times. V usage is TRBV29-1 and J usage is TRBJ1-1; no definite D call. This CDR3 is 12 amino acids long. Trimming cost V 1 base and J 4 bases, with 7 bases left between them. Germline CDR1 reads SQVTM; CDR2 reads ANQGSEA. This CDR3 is CSVEGGGTEAFF. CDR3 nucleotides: TGCAGCGTTGAAGGGGGAGGCACTGAAGCTTTCTTT.

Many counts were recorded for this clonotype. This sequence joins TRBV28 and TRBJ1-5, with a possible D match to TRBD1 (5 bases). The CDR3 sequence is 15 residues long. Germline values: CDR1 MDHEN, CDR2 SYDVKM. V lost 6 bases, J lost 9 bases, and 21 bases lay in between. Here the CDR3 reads CASSPRGPTPAPQHF. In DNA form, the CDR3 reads TGTGCCAGCAGCCCAAGGGGACCCACGCCGGCGCCCCAGCATTTT.

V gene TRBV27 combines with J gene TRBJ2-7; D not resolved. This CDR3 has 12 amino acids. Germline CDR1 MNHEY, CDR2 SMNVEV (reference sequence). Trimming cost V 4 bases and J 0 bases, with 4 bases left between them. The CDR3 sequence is CASSSSSYEQYF. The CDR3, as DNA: TGTGCCAGCAGTTCCAGCTCCTACGAGCAGTACTTC.

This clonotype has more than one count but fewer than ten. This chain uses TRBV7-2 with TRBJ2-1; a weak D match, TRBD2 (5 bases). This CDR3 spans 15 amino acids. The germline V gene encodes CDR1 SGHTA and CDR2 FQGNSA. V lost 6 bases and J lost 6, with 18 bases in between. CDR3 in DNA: TGTGCCAGCAGACGAACCAGCGGCCCCTTCAATGAGCAGTTCTTC. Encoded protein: CASRRTSGPFNEQFF.

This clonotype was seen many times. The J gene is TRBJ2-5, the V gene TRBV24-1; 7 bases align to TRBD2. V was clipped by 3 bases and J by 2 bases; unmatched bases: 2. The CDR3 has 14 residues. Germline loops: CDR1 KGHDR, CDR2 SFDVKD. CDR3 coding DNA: TGTGCCACCAGTGATGAGGGAGGGCAAGAGACCCAGTACTTC. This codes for CATSDEGGQETQYF.

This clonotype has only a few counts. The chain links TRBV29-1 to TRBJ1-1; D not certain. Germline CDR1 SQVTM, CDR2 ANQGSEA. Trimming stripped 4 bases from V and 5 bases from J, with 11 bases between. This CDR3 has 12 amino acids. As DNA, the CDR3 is TGCAGCGTTGCCGGGTTGGGAACTGAAGCTTTCTTT. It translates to CSVAGLGTEAFF.

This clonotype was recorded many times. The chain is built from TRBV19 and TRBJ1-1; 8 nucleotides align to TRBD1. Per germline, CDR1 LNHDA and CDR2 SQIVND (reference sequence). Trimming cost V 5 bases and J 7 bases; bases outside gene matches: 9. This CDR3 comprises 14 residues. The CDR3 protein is CASSSWQGADEAFF. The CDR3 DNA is TGTGCCAGTAGTTCGTGGCAGGGGGCTGATGAAGCTTTCTTT.

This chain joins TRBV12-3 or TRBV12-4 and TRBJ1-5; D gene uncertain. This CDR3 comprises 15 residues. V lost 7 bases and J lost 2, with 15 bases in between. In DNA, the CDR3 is TGTGCCAGCACAACGGGTCGAAGAGGCAATCAGCCCCAGCATTTT. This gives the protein CASTTGRRGNQPQHF.

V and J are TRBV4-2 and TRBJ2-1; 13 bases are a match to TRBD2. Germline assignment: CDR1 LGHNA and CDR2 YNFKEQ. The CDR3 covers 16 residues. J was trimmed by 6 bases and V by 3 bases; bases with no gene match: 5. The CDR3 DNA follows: TGTGCCAGCAGCCAGGAAGGGACTAGCGGGGTCAATGAGCAGTTCTTC. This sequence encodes CASSQEGTSGVNEQFF.

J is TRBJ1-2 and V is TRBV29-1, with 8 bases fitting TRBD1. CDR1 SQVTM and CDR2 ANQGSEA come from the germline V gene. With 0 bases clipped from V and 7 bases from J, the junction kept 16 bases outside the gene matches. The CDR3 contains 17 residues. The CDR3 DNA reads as TGCAGCGTTGAAGACCGGGACAGGCCTCCCTACGGGAGTGGCTACACCTTC. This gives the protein CSVEDRDRPPYGSGYTF.

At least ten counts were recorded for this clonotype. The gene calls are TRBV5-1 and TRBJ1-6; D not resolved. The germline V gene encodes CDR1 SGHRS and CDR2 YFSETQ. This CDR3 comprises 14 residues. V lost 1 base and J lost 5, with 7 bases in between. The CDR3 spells CASSLSQNNSPLHF. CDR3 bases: TGCGCCAGCAGCTTGTCGCAGAATAATTCACCCCTCCACTTT.

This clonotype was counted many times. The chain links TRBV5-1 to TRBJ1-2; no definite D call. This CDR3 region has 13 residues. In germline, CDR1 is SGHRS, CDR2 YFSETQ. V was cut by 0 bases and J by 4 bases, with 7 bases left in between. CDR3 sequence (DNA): TGCGCCAGCAGCTTGGGGGAGTTCTATGGCTACACCTTC. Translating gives CASSLGEFYGYTF.

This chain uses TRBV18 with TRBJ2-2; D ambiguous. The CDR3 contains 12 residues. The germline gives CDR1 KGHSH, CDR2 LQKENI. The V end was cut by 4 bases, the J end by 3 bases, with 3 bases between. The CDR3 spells CASSLYTGELFF. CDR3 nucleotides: TGTGCCAGCTCACTATACACCGGGGAGCTGTTTTTT.

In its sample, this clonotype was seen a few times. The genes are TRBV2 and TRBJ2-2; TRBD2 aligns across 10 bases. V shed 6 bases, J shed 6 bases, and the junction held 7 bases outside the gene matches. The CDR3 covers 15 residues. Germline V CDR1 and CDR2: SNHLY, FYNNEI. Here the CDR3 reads CASRATSGTSGELFF. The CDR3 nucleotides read TGTGCCAGCAGAGCCACTAGCGGGACATCCGGGGAGCTGTTTTTT.

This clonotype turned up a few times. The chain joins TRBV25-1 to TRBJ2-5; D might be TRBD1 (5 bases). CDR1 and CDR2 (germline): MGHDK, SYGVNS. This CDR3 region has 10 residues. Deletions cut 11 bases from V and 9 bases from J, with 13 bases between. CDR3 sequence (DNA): TGTGCCTCTGAAGGGGTTTCCCAGTACTTC. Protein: CASEGVSQYF.

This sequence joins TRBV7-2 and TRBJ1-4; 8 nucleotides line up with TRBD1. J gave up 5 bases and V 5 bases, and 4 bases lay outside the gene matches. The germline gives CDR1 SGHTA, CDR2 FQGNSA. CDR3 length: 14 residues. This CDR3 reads CASSPTGVNEKLFF. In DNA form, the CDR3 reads TGTGCCAGCAGCCCGACAGGGGTAAATGAAAAACTGTTTTTT.

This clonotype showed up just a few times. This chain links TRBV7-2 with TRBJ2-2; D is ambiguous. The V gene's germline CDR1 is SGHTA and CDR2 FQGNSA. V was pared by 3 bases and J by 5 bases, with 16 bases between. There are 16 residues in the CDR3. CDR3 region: CASSFQTSVQTGELFF. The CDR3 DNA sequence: TGTGCCAGCAGCTTCCAAACCTCAGTACAAACCGGGGAGCTGTTTTTT.

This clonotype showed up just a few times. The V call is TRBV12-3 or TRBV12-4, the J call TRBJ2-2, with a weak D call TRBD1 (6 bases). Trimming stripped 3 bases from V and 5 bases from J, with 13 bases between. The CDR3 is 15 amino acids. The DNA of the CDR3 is TGTGCCAGCAGTTTCAGGCAGGGGCTGACCGGGGAGCTGTTTTTT. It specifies CASSFRQGLTGELFF.

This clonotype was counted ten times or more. CDR3 amino acids: CASSPSVPTYNEQFF. The CDR3 nucleotides are TGTGCCAGCAGTCCTAGCGTGCCAACCTACAATGAGCAGTTCTTC. The gene calls are TRBV12-3 or TRBV12-4 and TRBJ2-1; D might be TRBD2 (6 bases). This CDR3 is built from 15 residues. Trimming shortened V by 5 bases and J by 2 bases, and 13 bases separated the two germline ends.

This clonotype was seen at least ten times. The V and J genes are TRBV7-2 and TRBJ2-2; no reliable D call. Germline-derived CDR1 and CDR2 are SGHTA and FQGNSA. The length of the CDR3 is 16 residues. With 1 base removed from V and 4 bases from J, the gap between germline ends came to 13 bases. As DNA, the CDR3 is TGTGCCAGCAGCTTAGAACCTCGCCCAAGCACCGGGGAGCTGTTTTTT. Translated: CASSLEPRPSTGELFF.

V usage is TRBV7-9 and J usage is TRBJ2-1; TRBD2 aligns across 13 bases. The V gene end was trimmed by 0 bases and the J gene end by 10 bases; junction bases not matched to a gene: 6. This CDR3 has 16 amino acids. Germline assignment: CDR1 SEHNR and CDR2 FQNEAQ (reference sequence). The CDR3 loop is CASSLAGLAGVGEQFF. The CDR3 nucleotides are TGTGCCAGCAGCTTAGCCGGACTAGCGGGAGTAGGGGAGCAGTTCTTC.

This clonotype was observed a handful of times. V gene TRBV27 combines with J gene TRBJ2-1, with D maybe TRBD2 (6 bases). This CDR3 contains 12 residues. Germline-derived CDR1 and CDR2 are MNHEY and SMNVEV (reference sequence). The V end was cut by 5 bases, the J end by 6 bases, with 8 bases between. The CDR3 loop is CASSQGGNEQFF. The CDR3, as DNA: TGTGCCAGCAGTCAGGGAGGCAATGAGCAGTTCTTC.

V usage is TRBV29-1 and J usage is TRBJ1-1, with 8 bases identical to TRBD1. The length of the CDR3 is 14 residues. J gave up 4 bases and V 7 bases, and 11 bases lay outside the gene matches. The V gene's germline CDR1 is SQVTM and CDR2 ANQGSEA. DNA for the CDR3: TGCAGCGCGTCCTCAGGGGGCGCCTCCACTGAAGCTTTCTTT. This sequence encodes CSASSGGASTEAFF.